The 27 T cell receptor beta chains reported below all come from one sample, sequenced in a study of blood T cell repertoires in COVID-19. The protocol was immunoSEQ multiplex PCR, while the TCRdb copy is restricted to in-frame clones and leaves out a portion. The table has 400,000 or so clones, about 92% seen once. Source material: PBMCs or T cells enriched from blood (not recorded which). The receptors stem from a man younger than 30 who had recovered from COVID-19.

This clone was counted only a few times. The genes are TRBV3-1 (or the pseudogene TRBV3-2) and TRBJ2-7; D ambiguous. The CDR3 loop spans 15 amino acids. Trimming shortened V by 1 base and J by 2 bases, and 12 bases separated the two germline ends. Looked up from germline, CDR1 is LGHDT and CDR2 is YNNKEL (reference sequence). The CDR3 DNA is TGTGCCAGCAGCCAAGGTCCAGTATGGCCCTACGAGCAGTACTTC. Its protein product is CASSQGPVWPYEQYF.

The DNA of the CDR3 is TGTGCCTCAGGTGTATCGGGGGTGTCTGAAAAACTGTTTTTT. It encodes CASGVSGVSEKLFF. The chain links TRBV2 to TRBJ1-4; tentative D call: TRBD1 (5 bases). This CDR3 has 14 residues. Germline assignment: CDR1 SNHLY and CDR2 FYNNEI. V shed 11 bases and J shed 7 bases, with 20 bases lying between them.

The genes are TRBV19 and TRBJ2-2, with D possibly TRBD1 on 5 matching bases. Germline CDR1 and CDR2: LNHDA and SQIVND (reference sequence). CDR3 size: 14 residues. The ends were cut back, 3 bases at V and 7 bases at J, with 12 bases in the middle. In DNA form, the CDR3 reads TGTGCCAGTAGTATTGGGGCGGTTCTCGGGGAGCTGTTTTTT. This translates into CASSIGAVLGELFF.

This clone was recorded a few times. The gene calls are TRBV12-3 or TRBV12-4 and TRBJ2-5; D is possibly TRBD1 (5 bases). The CDR3 has 13 residues. V was trimmed by 6 bases and J by 7 bases, leaving 15 bases between them. In nucleotides, the CDR3 is TGTGCCAGCAGGCCGACAGAAACTGGGACCCAGTACTTC. It specifies CASRPTETGTQYF.

This chain connects TRBV28 to TRBJ1-2; D might be TRBD1 (5 bases). The V end lost 11 bases, the J end lost 4 bases, and 17 bases lay between the germline ends. CDR1 is MDHEN and CDR2 is SYDVKM in the germline V gene. The CDR3 has 13 residues. The CDR3 nucleotides are TGTGCCTCTCTCCCGGGGGACTCCTATGGCTACACCTTC. Protein sequence: CASLPGDSYGYTF.

CDR3 protein: CASSQATGENTEAFF. CDR3 in DNA: TGTGCCAGCAGCCAAGCAACAGGGGAGAACACTGAAGCTTTCTTT. The chain has TRBV4-2 and TRBJ1-1, with 7 bases fitting TRBD1. After removal of 1 base from V and 1 base from J, the junction contained 3 bases not matched to a gene. The CDR3 contains 15 residues. Germline assignment: CDR1 LGHNA and CDR2 YNFKEQ.

The chain carries TRBV3-1 (or the pseudogene TRBV3-2) and TRBJ1-1; no reliable D call. The germline gives CDR1 LGHDT, CDR2 YNNKEL (reference sequence). This CDR3 is 12 amino acids long. V lost 5 bases and J 10 bases, leaving 14 bases between the germline ends. CDR3 DNA: TGTGCCAGCAGCTCCTCAGGTGAGGGAGCTTTCTTT. Its protein is CASSSSGEGAFF.

The gene calls are TRBV9 and TRBJ1-2; D is perhaps TRBD1 (5 bases). The germline V gene encodes CDR1 SGDLS and CDR2 YYNGEE. Trimming left V 0 bases short and J 8 bases short, with 8 bases between. The CDR3 length is 12 residues. The DNA of the CDR3 is TGTGCCAGCAGCGTAGAGAAGGGGGGCTACACCTTC. It codes for CASSVEKGGYTF.

The chain links TRBV5-4 to TRBJ2-5; D not certain. V was trimmed by 0 bases and J by 0 bases, leaving 6 bases between them. This CDR3 is 14 amino acids long. CDR1 is SGHNT, CDR2 YYREEE, per germline (reference sequence). This chain's CDR3 is CASSLETHQETQYF. CDR3 nucleotides: TGTGCCAGCAGCTTGGAGACTCACCAAGAGACCCAGTACTTC.

DNA for the CDR3: TGTGCCAGCAGCCCTCGTCCACTGGGCAATCAGCCCCAGCATTTT. It encodes CASSPRPLGNQPQHF. The rearrangement joins TRBV27 to TRBJ1-5; D is unresolved. The CDR3 has 15 residues. Germline CDR1 and CDR2: MNHEY and SMNVEV (reference sequence). The ends were cut back, 6 bases at V and 2 bases at J, with 14 bases in the middle.

The rearrangement links TRBV11-3 to TRBJ1-3; D unresolved. Germline V CDR1 and CDR2: SGHNT, YENEEA. V lost 5 bases to trimming and J lost 0 bases, with 14 bases between them. The CDR3 extends over 16 amino acids. Here the CDR3 DNA reads TGTGCCAGCAGCCCCCGTCGGCAGGACTCTGGAAACACCATATATTTT. Residues: CASSPRRQDSGNTIYF.

The rearrangement links TRBV9 to TRBJ2-3; perhaps TRBD2 as D (6 bases). CDR3 size: 16 residues. V gave up 1 base and J gave up 0 bases, with 12 bases separating them. Per germline, CDR1 SGDLS and CDR2 YYNGEE. CDR3 in DNA: TGTGCCAGCAGCGTATTTAGCGGAGAAAGCACAGATACGCAGTATTTT. It is translated as CASSVFSGESTDTQYF.

This chain joins TRBV3-1 (or the pseudogene TRBV3-2) and TRBJ2-7; D is possibly TRBD2 (5 bases). The CDR3 length is 16 residues. The germline CDR1 and CDR2 sequences are LGHDT and YNNKEL (reference sequence). V was shortened by 4 bases and J by 0 bases, with 16 bases between the two germline ends. CDR3 sequence (DNA): TGTGCCAGCAGCCGAAAAGGAGGCAGGAGCTCCTACGAGCAGTACTTC. Residues: CASSRKGGRSSYEQYF.

The chain recombines TRBV9 with TRBJ1-2; TRBD1 matches 12 bases. This CDR3 is built from 15 residues. The V and J ends lost 3 bases and 6 bases, in that order; junction bases with no gene match: 6. Germline CDR1 SGDLS, CDR2 YYNGEE. Written as DNA, the CDR3 is TGTGCCAGCAGCGAGGGGACAGGGGGCGGAGATGGCTACACCTTC. Translated, it gives CASSEGTGGGDGYTF.

The chain couples TRBV5-8 to TRBJ2-2; TRBD1 matches at 9 bases. This CDR3 is 17 amino acids long. J was trimmed by 7 bases and V by 4 bases; bases with no gene match: 14. Germline V gene data show CDR1 as SGHTS and CDR2 as YDEGEE. CDR3 amino acids: CASSLRAGTGIIGELFF. Here the CDR3 DNA reads TGTGCCAGCAGCCTCAGAGCCGGGACAGGGATCATCGGGGAGCTGTTTTTT.

The CDR3 DNA is TGTGCCAGCAGTGAGGGGGGGGGTAATCAGCCCCAGCATTTT. Protein sequence: CASSEGGGNQPQHF. This rearrangement joins TRBV6-4 to TRBJ1-5; the D gene is possibly TRBD1 (5 bases). In germline, CDR1 is MRHNA, CDR2 SNTAGT. Trimming removed 3 bases from V and 4 bases from J, with 10 bases in between. The CDR3 is 14 amino acids.

V gene TRBV9 combines with J gene TRBJ1-3, with D tentatively TRBD1 (6 bases). This CDR3 spans 17 amino acids. The germline CDR1 and CDR2 sequences are SGDLS and YYNGEE. The ends were cut back, 0 bases at V and 0 bases at J, with 13 bases in the middle. CDR3 residues: CASSVDPDSSSGNTIYF. Written as DNA, the CDR3 is TGTGCCAGCAGCGTAGACCCGGACAGCAGCTCTGGAAACACCATATATTTT.

This sequence joins TRBV2 and TRBJ2-2; TRBD1 matches at 8 bases. V shed 4 bases, J shed 5 bases, and the junction held 9 bases outside the gene matches. CDR1 is SNHLY and CDR2 is FYNNEI in the germline V gene. This CDR3 spans 16 amino acids. CDR3 amino acids: CASSGNWDRPTGELFF. CDR3 coding DNA: TGTGCCAGCAGTGGTAATTGGGACAGGCCGACCGGGGAGCTGTTTTTT. Looking up the rest from reference TRBV2 and TRBJ2-2 gives the full variable domain: EPEVTQTPSHQVTQMGQEVILRCVPISNHLYFYWYRQILGQKVEFLVSFYNNEISEKSEIFDDQFSVERPDGSNFTLKIRSTKLEDSAMYFCASSGNWDRPTGELFFGEGSRLTVL.

A note on this clone: This may arise from a read error, as a much more abundant clone is one base away. The sample holds other DNA sequences that translate to the same CDR3. The genes are TRBV12-3 or TRBV12-4 and TRBJ1-2; weak D call: TRBD1 (6 bases). The CDR3 is made up of 12 amino acids. Trimming removed 6 bases from V and 4 bases from J, with 9 bases in between. Here the CDR3 DNA reads TGTGCCAGCAGCTCGGACAGCTATGGCTACACCTTC. Its protein product is CASSSDSYGYTF.

The J gene is TRBJ1-1, the V gene TRBV19; D uncertain. Germline CDR1 is LNHDA and CDR2 is SQIVND (reference sequence). Between the trimmed V and J ends, which lost 3 bases and 8 bases, there was a span of 13 bases. This CDR3 comprises 13 residues. CDR3 in amino acids: CASSISQQTEAFF. The CDR3, as DNA: TGTGCCAGTAGTATTAGCCAACAAACAGAAGCTTTCTTT. The full variable domain, rest sourced from reference TRBV19 and TRBJ1-1, is DGGITQSPKYLFRKEGQNVTLSCEQNLNHDAMYWYRQDPGQGLRLIYYSQIVNDFQKGDIAEGYSVSREKKESFPLTVTSAQKNPTAFYLCASSISQQTEAFFGQGTRLTVV.

This clone was counted once. V is TRBV6-5 and J is TRBJ2-1, with a possible D match to TRBD2 (6 bases). Trimming cost V 1 base and J 5 bases, with 9 bases left between them. Germline CDR1 reads MNHEY; CDR2 reads SVGAGI. CDR3 size: 14 residues. Here the CDR3 reads CASSYLRGNNEQFF. The CDR3 coding sequence is TGTGCCAGCAGTTACTTGCGGGGAAACAATGAGCAGTTCTTC.

This clone appeared once. The V call is TRBV2, the J call TRBJ1-1, with a possible D match to TRBD1 (5 bases). Trimming removed 6 bases from V and 1 base from J, with 9 bases in between. The CDR3 is 13 residues long. From germline, CDR1 is SNHLY and CDR2 FYNNEI. CDR3 sequence: CASRQTENTEAFF. The CDR3, as DNA: TGTGCCAGCAGGCAGACAGAGAACACTGAAGCTTTCTTT.

V and J are TRBV2 and TRBJ2-7, with TRBD2 identical over 10 bases. The germline CDR1 and CDR2 sequences are SNHLY and FYNNEI. The CDR3 has 16 amino acids. Trimming cost V 6 bases and J 2 bases; bases outside gene matches: 10. The CDR3 is CASSDGLGLAAYEQYF. CDR3 DNA: TGTGCCAGCAGCGATGGCTTAGGACTAGCGGCCTACGAGCAGTACTTC.

The chain recombines TRBV10-3 with TRBJ1-6; 9 bases line up with TRBD1. Germline CDR1 ENHRY, CDR2 SYGVKD. V lost 3 bases to trimming and J lost 7 bases; unmatched junction nucleotides: 7. The CDR3 has 16 residues. CDR3 sequence: CAISDGGDRANSPLHF. CDR3 nucleotides: TGTGCCATCAGTGATGGTGGGGACAGGGCGAATTCACCCCTCCACTTT.

CDR3 sequence: CASSISGQGNPGANVLTF. The CDR3 bases are TGTGCCAGTAGTATCAGCGGACAGGGGAACCCTGGGGCCAACGTCCTGACTTTC. The chain joins TRBV19 to TRBJ2-6; 9 bases line up with TRBD1. Trimming removed 3 bases from V and 2 bases from J; junction bases left unmatched: 8. CDR3 length: 18 amino acids. Germline V lookup: CDR1 LNHDA, CDR2 SQIVND (reference sequence).

This chain connects TRBV30 to TRBJ1-1; D is ambiguous. Germline CDR1 is GTSNPN and CDR2 is SVGIG (reference sequence). This CDR3 spans 18 amino acids. The V gene lost 4 bases and the J gene lost 0 bases, with 24 bases spanning the gap. The CDR3 region is CAWTPVEASLTLNTEAFF. The CDR3 DNA follows: TGTGCCTGGACCCCGGTGGAGGCAAGCCTTACTTTGAACACTGAAGCTTTCTTT. Looking up the rest from reference TRBV30 and TRBJ1-1 gives the full variable domain: SQTIHQWPATLVQPVGSPLSLECTVEGTSNPNLYWYRQAAGRGLQLLFYSVGIGQISSEVPQNLSASRPQDRQFILSSKKLLLSDSGFYLCAWTPVEASLTLNTEAFFGQGTRLTVV.

The J gene is TRBJ1-6, the V gene TRBV30, with D unclear. Germline V gives CDR1 GTSNPN, CDR2 SVGIG (reference sequence). CDR3 length equals 13 residues. V was clipped by 5 bases and J by 7 bases, with 12 bases between them. For the CDR3, the DNA is TGTGCCTGGGAGCGGATGGAAAATTCACCCCTCCACTTT. Translation gives CAWERMENSPLHF.